This TCR beta chain was sequenced during a study of blood T cell repertoires in COVID-19. Study-wide background: Whether acute or convalescent, the COVID-19 samples came from the United States, Italy and Spain. Sample material is recorded as cDNA or gDNA derived from T cells, B-cell-depleted T cells, or PBMCs.

CDR1 is MDHEN, CDR2 SYDVKM, per germline. The CDR3 contains 14 residues. With 7 bases removed from V and 8 bases from J, the gap between germline ends came to 15 bases. Methods used by the authors: Reference gene primer amplification gave estimated nucleated cell counts. Generated by immunoSEQ multiplex PCR, the TCRdb table keeps only in-frame clones and is missing some. The V and J calls and clone size come from that table; D and trimming were worked out from the DNA. The profile shows 200,000 to 250,000 clones, just under 85% of them singletons. The TCR originated in a woman between 45 and 65 years old with active or convalescent COVID-19. The rearrangement links TRBV28 to TRBJ1-6; perhaps TRBD1 as D (5 bases). Sequenced sample: peripheral blood. The CDR3 DNA reads TGTGCCAGCAAACAGGACATTCGGGATTCACCCCTCCACTTT. It encodes CASKQDIRDSPLHF.